This T cell receptor (beta chain) derives from a study of response to subunit inactivated influenza vaccine. TCRdb re-called the RT-PCR reads through MiXCR, storing one row per CDR3 protein. The sample lists approximately 730,000 distinct CDR3 sequences, 14% occurring once. The V end was cut by 6 bases, the J end by 6 bases, with 20 bases between. This CDR3 region has 16 residues. Per germline, CDR1 MGHDK and CDR2 SYGVNS. The sample was PBMCs from blood, taken 14 to 15 days before vaccination. The receptor was derived from a man aged 50 to 59 who received an inactivated influenza vaccine. The chain couples TRBV25-1 to TRBJ1-4, with D possibly being TRBD1 (6 bases). The CDR3 here is CASSPNPGGGYEKLFF. In DNA form, the CDR3 reads TGTGCCAGCAGCCCGAATCCGGGGGGCGGGTATGAAAAACTGTTTTTT.